What follows are 19 T cell receptor beta chains derived from one specimen sequenced in a study of blood T cell repertoires in COVID-19. TCRdb's copy holds only in-frame clones and misses some; the assay was immunoSEQ multiplex PCR. The sample yields 30,000 to 40,000 clones, around 89% seen once. Sequenced sample: peripheral blood. Receptors originate from a man aged 55 to 70 with active or convalescent COVID-19.

The rearrangement links TRBV10-3 to TRBJ2-3, with unresolved D. Germline-derived CDR1 and CDR2 are ENHRY and SYGVKD. V lost 6 bases to trimming and J lost 4 bases, with 8 bases between them. The CDR3 totals 12 residues. The CDR3, as DNA: TGTGCCATCAGCCCAAGCTCAGATACGCAGTATTTT. Its protein product is CAISPSSDTQYF.

The chain uses TRBV24-1 and TRBJ1-1; 7 bases line up with TRBD1. V was clipped by 5 bases and J by 12 bases; unmatched bases: 8. Germline lookup yields CDR1 KGHDR and CDR2 SFDVKD. This CDR3 is built from 12 residues. The CDR3 loop is CATSAQTGLTFF. The CDR3 nucleotides are TGTGCCACCAGTGCTCAGACAGGGTTAACTTTCTTT.

The chain joins TRBV6-6 to TRBJ2-1, with TRBD2 matching over 12 bases. The germline gives CDR1 MNHNY, CDR2 SVGAGI (reference sequence). CDR3 length equals 16 residues. Trimming at V came to 4 bases and at J to 2 bases, leaving 3 bases not matched to a gene. In nucleotides, the CDR3 is TGTGCCAGCAGTTCTCCTAGCGGGAGGGCCTACAATGAGCAGTTCTTC. It codes for CASSSPSGRAYNEQFF.

This chain connects TRBV29-1 to TRBJ2-3; a possible D gene is TRBD2 (6 bases). The CDR3 has 13 amino acids. The germline V gene has CDR1 SQVTM and CDR2 ANQGSEA. The V end was cut by 8 bases, the J end by 2 bases, with 14 bases between. The CDR3 loop is CSSRTTTTDTQYF. For the CDR3, the DNA is TGCAGCTCCAGGACTACTACCACAGATACGCAGTATTTT.

This clone has just one count. The V and J genes are TRBV19 and TRBJ2-3; D possibly corresponds to TRBD2 (6 bases). The V gene lost 3 bases and the J gene lost 0 bases, with 19 bases spanning the gap. CDR3 length: 18 amino acids. CDR1 is LNHDA and CDR2 is SQIVND in the germline V gene (reference sequence). The CDR3 DNA reads as TGTGCCAGTAGTATGACGGTTGGGGGGAGGCGTAGCACAGATACGCAGTATTTT. Amino acid sequence: CASSMTVGGRRSTDTQYF.

This chain's CDR3 is CATTLSEDSSYNEQFF. The CDR3 DNA reads TGTGCCACAACGCTTAGCGAGGACAGCTCCTACAATGAGCAGTTCTTC. The V call is TRBV24-1, the J call TRBJ2-1, with D possibly being TRBD1 (6 bases). Germline V CDR1 and CDR2: KGHDR, SFDVKD. The length of the CDR3 is 16 residues. Trimming shortened V by 10 bases and J by 0 bases, and 18 bases separated the two germline ends.

V is TRBV7-8 and J is TRBJ2-7; 9 bases map to TRBD2. CDR1 is SGHVS, CDR2 FQNEAQ, per germline. This CDR3 spans 18 amino acids. Trimming removed 3 bases from V and 4 bases from J; junction bases left unmatched: 16. CDR3 region: CASSLILAGQVGLYEQYF. The DNA of the CDR3 is TGTGCCAGCAGCTTGATACTAGCGGGTCAAGTAGGGCTTTACGAGCAGTACTTC.

This chain joins TRBV19 and TRBJ2-5, with 7 bases aligning to TRBD1. CDR3 length: 13 residues. CDR1 is LNHDA and CDR2 is SQIVND in the germline V gene (reference sequence). V shed 3 bases and J 4 bases; nucleotides not matched to a gene: 2. The chain's CDR3 is CASSIRQGETQYF. The CDR3 DNA is TGTGCCAGTAGTATTCGACAGGGAGAGACCCAGTACTTC.

The rearrangement uses TRBV24-1 and TRBJ2-1; 9 nucleotides align to TRBD2. This CDR3 is built from 16 residues. Germline values: CDR1 KGHDR, CDR2 SFDVKD. The trim removed 1 base at V and 4 bases at J, leaving 4 bases unmatched. As DNA, the CDR3 is TGTGCCACCAGTGATTTATTGACTAGCGGTTACAATGAGCAGTTCTTC. It specifies CATSDLLTSGYNEQFF.

This chain joins TRBV6-5 and TRBJ2-7; 7 bases align to TRBD1. The CDR3 consists of 14 residues. With 5 bases clipped from V and 0 bases from J, the junction kept 4 bases outside the gene matches. Per germline, CDR1 MNHEY and CDR2 SVGAGI. The CDR3 sequence: CASSPRQGSYEQYF. In DNA form, the CDR3 reads TGTGCCAGCAGTCCTCGACAGGGCTCCTACGAGCAGTACTTC.

The J gene is TRBJ2-7, the V gene TRBV7-9; possible D gene TRBD2, 5 bases. The CDR3 runs to 14 residues. Deletions cut 2 bases from V and 1 base from J, with 9 bases between. CDR1 and CDR2 (germline): SEHNR, FQNEAQ (reference sequence). CDR3 DNA sequence: TGTGCCAGCAGCTTAAAAACTAGGTCCTACGAGCAGTACTTC. It is translated as CASSLKTRSYEQYF.

This clone came up a few times. This chain's CDR3 is CSVELLAGEAYEQYF. In DNA, the CDR3 is TGCAGCGTTGAGCTACTAGCGGGAGAGGCCTACGAGCAGTACTTC. The genes are TRBV29-1 and TRBJ2-7; 11 bases fit TRBD2. The CDR3 covers 15 residues. Germline lookup yields CDR1 SQVTM and CDR2 ANQGSEA. V was clipped by 3 bases and J by 2 bases; unmatched bases: 6.

The CDR3 sequence is CAITASRGGGTEAFF. The DNA for the CDR3 is TGTGCCATCACTGCCTCAAGGGGAGGGGGCACTGAAGCTTTCTTT. The rearrangement uses TRBV10-3 and TRBJ1-1; D might be TRBD1 (6 bases). Germline CDR1 and CDR2: ENHRY and SYGVKD. The CDR3 covers 15 residues. Trimming removed 7 bases from V and 4 bases from J, with 19 bases in between.

V and J are TRBV5-1 and TRBJ2-1; 8 bases fit TRBD2. V trimming: 2 bases; J trimming: 5 bases; junction bases outside the gene matches: 3. CDR1 and CDR2 (germline): SGHRS, YFSETQ. There are 14 residues in the CDR3. As DNA, the CDR3 is TGCGCCAGCAGCTTCCCGGGGGGGGACAATGAGCAGTTCTTC. This translates into CASSFPGGDNEQFF. Combining the CDR3 with reference TRBV5-1 and TRBJ2-1 gives the whole variable domain KAGVTQTPRYLIKTRGQQVTLSCSPISGHRSVSWYQQTPGQGLQFLFEYFSETQRNKGNFPGRFSGRQFSNSRSEMNVSTLELGDSALYLCASSFPGGDNEQFFGPGTRLTVL.

The chain has TRBV28 and TRBJ2-2; perhaps TRBD1 as D (6 bases). The CDR3 covers 17 residues. Germline V lookup: CDR1 MDHEN, CDR2 SYDVKM. V was shortened by 6 bases and J by 0 bases, with 17 bases between the two germline ends. The CDR3 region is CASRISTGTSNTGELFF. The CDR3 DNA is TGTGCCAGCAGGATAAGTACAGGGACCTCGAACACCGGGGAGCTGTTTTTT.

CDR3 in amino acids: CASRLDRKNFYTF. The CDR3 DNA reads as TGTGCCAGCCGTTTGGACAGAAAAAATTTCTACACCTTC. The genes are TRBV2 and TRBJ1-2; weak D call: TRBD1 (6 bases). V dropped 8 bases and J dropped 10 bases, with 20 bases sitting between them. The CDR3 sequence is 13 residues long. Per the germline V gene, CDR1 is SNHLY and CDR2 is FYNNEI.

The CDR3 DNA reads as TGTGCCAGCAGTTTACAGCGGGAGCAGTACTTC. The encoded protein is CASSLQREQYF. The gene calls are TRBV28 and TRBJ2-7; D may be TRBD2 (5 bases). The V gene lost 2 bases and the J gene lost 7 bases, with 6 bases spanning the gap. Germline V gene lookup returns CDR1 MDHEN and CDR2 SYDVKM. The CDR3 length is 11 residues.

This clone was detected a few times. The chain employs TRBV19 and TRBJ2-7, with D uncertain. CDR3 length equals 11 residues. Trimming took 10 bases from V and 2 from J, leaving 9 bases between them. The germline CDR1 and CDR2 sequences are LNHDA and SQIVND (reference sequence). DNA of the CDR3: TGTGCCACCCGACAAGCCTACGAGCAGTACTTC. This gives the protein CATRQAYEQYF.

The genes are TRBV5-4 and TRBJ2-2; tentatively, D is TRBD2 (6 bases). The V end lost 7 bases, the J end lost 5 bases, and 18 bases lay between the germline ends. CDR3 size: 15 residues. CDR1 SGHNT and CDR2 YYREEE come from the germline V gene (reference sequence). The CDR3 here is CASGRRVAGTGELFF. DNA of the CDR3: TGTGCCAGCGGCCGGAGGGTGGCAGGGACCGGGGAGCTGTTTTTT.